This TCR beta chain was identified in a study of cytomegalovirus exposure and HLA in healthy donors. General study findings and limits: For presence/absence analyses, sequencing depth was assumed to be roughly uniform across donors. Later examination showed HLA-associated TCR beta chains had greater clonal expansion than equally common others. The authors later found most CMV-associated TCR beta chains appeared HLA-restricted. Association with HLA alleles at 0.05 false discovery rate was found for 15,000 to 20,000 TCR beta sequences in a later analysis.

A multiplex PCR was run with 60 Vbeta primers and 13 Jbeta primers. Using immunoSEQ multiplex PCR, the repertoire was profiled, and TCRdb retains in-frame clones only, with some absent. The sample yields approximately 160,000 clones, approximately 72% seen once. This clone was counted only a few times. Its antigen is unknown. The clonotype comes from a man between 50 and 59 years old in good health and CMV-seronegative. What was sequenced was PBMCs.

The CDR3 region has the DNA TGTGCCAGCAGCTTACGGACAGGGAGGCTTGGCACTGAAGCTTTCTTT. Its translation is CASSLRTGRLGTEAFF. The chain carries TRBV11-2 and TRBJ1-1, with TRBD1 matching over 8 bases. CDR1 is SGHAT and CDR2 is FQNNGV in the germline V gene. V lost 2 bases, J lost 4 bases, and 9 bases stayed unmatched. The CDR3 extends over 16 amino acids. Together with reference TRBV11-2 and TRBJ1-1, the CDR3 gives the full variable domain: EAGVAQSPRYKIIEKRQSVAFWCNPISGHATLYWYQQILGQGPKLLIQFQNNGVVDDSQLPKDRFSAERLKGVDSTLKIQPAKLEDSAVYLCASSLRTGRLGTEAFFGQGTRLTVV.